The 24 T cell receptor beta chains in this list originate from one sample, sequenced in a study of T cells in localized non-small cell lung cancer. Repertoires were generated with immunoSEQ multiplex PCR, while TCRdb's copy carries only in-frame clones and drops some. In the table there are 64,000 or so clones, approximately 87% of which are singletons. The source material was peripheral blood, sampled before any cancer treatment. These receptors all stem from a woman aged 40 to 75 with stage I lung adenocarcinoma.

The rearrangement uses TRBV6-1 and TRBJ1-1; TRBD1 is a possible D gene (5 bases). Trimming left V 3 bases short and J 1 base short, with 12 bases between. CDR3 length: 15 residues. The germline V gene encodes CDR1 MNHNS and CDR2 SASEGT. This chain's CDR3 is CASSDPRGANTEAFF. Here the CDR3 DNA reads TGTGCCAGCAGTGACCCCCGAGGGGCGAACACTGAAGCTTTCTTT.

The CDR3 spells CASSEGLDTEAFF. The CDR3 coding sequence is TGTGCCAGCAGCGAAGGACTTGACACTGAAGCTTTCTTT. The rearrangement joins TRBV7-3 to TRBJ1-1, with no clear D. The CDR3 is 13 residues long. CDR1 is SGHTA, CDR2 FQGTGA, per germline. V was pared by 5 bases and J by 3 bases, with 10 bases between.

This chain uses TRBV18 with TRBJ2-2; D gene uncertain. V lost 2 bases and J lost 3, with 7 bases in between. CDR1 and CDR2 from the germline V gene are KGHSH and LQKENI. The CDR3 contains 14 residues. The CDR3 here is CASSPEADTGELFF. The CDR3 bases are TGTGCCAGCTCACCAGAGGCCGACACCGGGGAGCTGTTTTTT.

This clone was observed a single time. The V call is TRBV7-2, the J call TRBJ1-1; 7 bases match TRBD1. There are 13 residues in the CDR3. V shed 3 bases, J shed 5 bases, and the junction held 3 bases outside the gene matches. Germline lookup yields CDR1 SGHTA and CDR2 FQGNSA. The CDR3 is CASSFKGATEAFF. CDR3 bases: TGTGCCAGCAGCTTCAAGGGGGCGACTGAAGCTTTCTTT.

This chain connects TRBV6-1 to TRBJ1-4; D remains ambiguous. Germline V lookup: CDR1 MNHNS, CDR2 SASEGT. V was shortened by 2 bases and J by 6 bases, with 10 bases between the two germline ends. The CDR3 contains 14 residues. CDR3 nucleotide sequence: TGTGCCAGCAGTGAACGGAGGGAAGATGAAAAACTGTTTTTT. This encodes CASSERREDEKLFF.

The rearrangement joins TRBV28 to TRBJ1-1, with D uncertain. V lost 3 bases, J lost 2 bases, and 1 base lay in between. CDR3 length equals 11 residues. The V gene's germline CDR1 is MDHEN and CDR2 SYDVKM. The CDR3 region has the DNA TGTGCCAGCAGTTTCAACACTGAAGCTTTCTTT. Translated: CASSFNTEAFF.

In nucleotides, the CDR3 is TGTGCCAGCAGCGAGGACAGGGCCTATGGCTACACCTTC. Its translation is CASSEDRAYGYTF. The V call is TRBV6-1, the J call TRBJ1-2; 8 nucleotides line up with TRBD1. The V gene's germline CDR1 is MNHNS and CDR2 SASEGT. This CDR3 is 13 amino acids long. With 6 bases clipped from V and 4 bases from J, the junction kept 4 bases outside the gene matches.

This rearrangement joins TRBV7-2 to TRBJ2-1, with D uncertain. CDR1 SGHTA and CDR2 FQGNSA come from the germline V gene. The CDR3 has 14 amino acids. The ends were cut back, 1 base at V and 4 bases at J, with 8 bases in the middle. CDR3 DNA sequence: TGTGCCAGCAGCTTAGGAGCGTCTTACAATGAGCAGTTCTTC. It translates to CASSLGASYNEQFF. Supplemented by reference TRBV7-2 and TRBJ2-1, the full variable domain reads GAGVSQSPSNKVTEKGKDVELRCDPISGHTALYWYRQSLGQGLEFLIYFQGNSAPDKSGLPSDRFSAERTGGSVSTLTIQRTQQEDSAVYLCASSLGASYNEQFFGPGTRLTVL.

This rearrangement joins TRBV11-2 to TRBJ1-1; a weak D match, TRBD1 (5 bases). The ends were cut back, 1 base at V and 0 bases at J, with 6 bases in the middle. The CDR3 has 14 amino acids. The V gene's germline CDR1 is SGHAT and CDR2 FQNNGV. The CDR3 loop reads CASSLAQVNTEAFF. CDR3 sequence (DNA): TGTGCCAGCAGCTTAGCACAGGTGAACACTGAAGCTTTCTTT. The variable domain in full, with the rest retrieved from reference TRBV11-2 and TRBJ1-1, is EAGVAQSPRYKIIEKRQSVAFWCNPISGHATLYWYQQILGQGPKLLIQFQNNGVVDDSQLPKDRFSAERLKGVDSTLKIQPAKLEDSAVYLCASSLAQVNTEAFFGQGTRLTVV.

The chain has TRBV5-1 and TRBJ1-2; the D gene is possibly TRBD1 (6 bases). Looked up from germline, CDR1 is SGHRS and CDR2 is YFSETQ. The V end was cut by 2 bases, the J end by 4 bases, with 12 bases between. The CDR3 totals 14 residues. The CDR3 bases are TGCGCCAGCAGCTTCCGGGACACTGGCTATGGCTACACCTTC. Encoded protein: CASSFRDTGYGYTF.

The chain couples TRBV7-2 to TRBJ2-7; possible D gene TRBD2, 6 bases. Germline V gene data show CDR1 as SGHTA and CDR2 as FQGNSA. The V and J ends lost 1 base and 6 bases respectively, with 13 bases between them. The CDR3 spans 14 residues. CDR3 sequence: CASSLVLASTEQYF. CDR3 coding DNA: TGTGCCAGCAGCTTAGTACTAGCATCTACCGAGCAGTACTTC.

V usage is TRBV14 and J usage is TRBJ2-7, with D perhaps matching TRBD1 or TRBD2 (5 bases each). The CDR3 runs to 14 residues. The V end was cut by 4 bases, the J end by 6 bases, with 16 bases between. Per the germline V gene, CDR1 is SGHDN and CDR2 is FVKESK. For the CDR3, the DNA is TGTGCCAGCAGCCCCCTCGGGGCGTTCGGCGAGCAGTACTTC. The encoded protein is CASSPLGAFGEQYF.

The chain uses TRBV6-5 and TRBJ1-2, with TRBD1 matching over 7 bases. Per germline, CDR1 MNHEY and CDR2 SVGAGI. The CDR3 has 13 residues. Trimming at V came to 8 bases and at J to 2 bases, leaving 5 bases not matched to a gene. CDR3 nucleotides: TGTGCCAGCGTCGGGACAGAGAACTATGGCTACACCTTC. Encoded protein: CASVGTENYGYTF.

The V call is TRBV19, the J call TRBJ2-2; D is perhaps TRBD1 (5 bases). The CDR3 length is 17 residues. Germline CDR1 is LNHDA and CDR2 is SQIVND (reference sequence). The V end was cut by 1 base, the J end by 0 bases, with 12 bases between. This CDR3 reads CASSIGRGYSNTGELFF. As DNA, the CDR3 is TGTGCCAGTAGTATAGGAAGGGGTTATTCGAACACCGGGGAGCTGTTTTTT.

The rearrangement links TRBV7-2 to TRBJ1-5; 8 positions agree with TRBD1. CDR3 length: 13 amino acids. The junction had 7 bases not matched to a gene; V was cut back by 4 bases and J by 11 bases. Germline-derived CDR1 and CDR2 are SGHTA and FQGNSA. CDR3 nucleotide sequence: TGTGCCAGCAGCTCGGACAGGGATCGGGCCCAGCATTTT. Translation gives CASSSDRDRAQHF.

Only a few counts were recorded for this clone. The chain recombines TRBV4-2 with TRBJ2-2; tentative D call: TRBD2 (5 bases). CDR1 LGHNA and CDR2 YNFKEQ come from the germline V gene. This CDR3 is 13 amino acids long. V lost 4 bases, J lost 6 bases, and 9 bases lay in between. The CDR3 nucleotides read TGTGCCAGCAGCCGCGGGTCCCCCGGGGAGCTGTTTTTT. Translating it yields CASSRGSPGELFF.

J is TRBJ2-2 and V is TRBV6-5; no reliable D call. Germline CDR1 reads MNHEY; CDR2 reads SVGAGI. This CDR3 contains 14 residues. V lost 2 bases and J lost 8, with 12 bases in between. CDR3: CASSYGPDRGELFF. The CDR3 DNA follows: TGTGCCAGCAGTTACGGGCCTGATAGGGGGGAGCTGTTTTTT.

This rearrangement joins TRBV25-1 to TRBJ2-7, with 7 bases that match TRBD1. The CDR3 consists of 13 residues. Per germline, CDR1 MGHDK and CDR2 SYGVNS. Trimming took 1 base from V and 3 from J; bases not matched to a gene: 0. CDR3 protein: CASSEWDSYEQYF. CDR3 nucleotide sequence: TGTGCCAGCAGTGAATGGGACAGCTACGAGCAGTACTTC.

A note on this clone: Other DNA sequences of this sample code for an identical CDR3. The CDR3 DNA reads TGCGCCAGCAGCTTAACAGGGAACACTGAAGCTTTCTTT. Translating gives CASSLTGNTEAFF. The V call is TRBV5-1, the J call TRBJ1-1; weak D call: TRBD1 (5 bases). The CDR3 sequence is 13 residues long. Per germline, CDR1 SGHRS and CDR2 YFSETQ. Trimming stripped 2 bases from V and 1 base from J, with 6 bases between. Looking up the rest from reference TRBV5-1 and TRBJ1-1 gives the full variable domain: KAGVTQTPRYLIKTRGQQVTLSCSPISGHRSVSWYQQTPGQGLQFLFEYFSETQRNKGNFPGRFSGRQFSNSRSEMNVSTLELGDSALYLCASSLTGNTEAFFGQGTRLTVV.

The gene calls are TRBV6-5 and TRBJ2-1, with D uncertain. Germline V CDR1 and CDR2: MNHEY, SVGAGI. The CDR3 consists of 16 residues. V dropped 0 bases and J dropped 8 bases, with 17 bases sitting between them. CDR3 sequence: CASSYSTGVDSDEQFF. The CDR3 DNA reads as TGTGCCAGCAGTTACTCGACGGGTGTCGATAGTGATGAGCAGTTCTTC.

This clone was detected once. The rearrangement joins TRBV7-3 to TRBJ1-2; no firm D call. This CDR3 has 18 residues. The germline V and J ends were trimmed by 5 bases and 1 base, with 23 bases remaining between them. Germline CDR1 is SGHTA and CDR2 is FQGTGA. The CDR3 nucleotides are TGTGCCAGCAGCACGAAAATGCCGGACGGATCATATAACTATGGCTACACCTTC. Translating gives CASSTKMPDGSYNYGYTF.

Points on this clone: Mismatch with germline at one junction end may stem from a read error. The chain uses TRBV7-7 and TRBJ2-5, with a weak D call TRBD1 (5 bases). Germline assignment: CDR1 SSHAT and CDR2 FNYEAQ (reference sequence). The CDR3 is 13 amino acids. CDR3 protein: CASSPDRQETQYF. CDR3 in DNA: TGTGCTAGCAGCCCCGACAGACAAGAGACCCAGTACTTC.

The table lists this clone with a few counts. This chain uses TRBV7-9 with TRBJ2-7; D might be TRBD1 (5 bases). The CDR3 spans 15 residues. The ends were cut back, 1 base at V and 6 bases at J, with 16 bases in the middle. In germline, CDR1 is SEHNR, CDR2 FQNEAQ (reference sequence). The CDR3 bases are TGTGCCAGCAGCTTAGTTGGTCGGGCAGGGATCGAGCAGTACTTC. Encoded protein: CASSLVGRAGIEQYF.

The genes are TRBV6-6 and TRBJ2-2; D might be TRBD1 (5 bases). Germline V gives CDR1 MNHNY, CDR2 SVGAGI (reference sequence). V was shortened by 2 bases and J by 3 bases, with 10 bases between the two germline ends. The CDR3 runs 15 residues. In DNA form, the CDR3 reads TGTGCCAGCAGTTACGCCACAGGTCACACCGGGGAGCTGTTTTTT. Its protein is CASSYATGHTGELFF.